This T cell receptor (beta chain) was recovered during a study of blood T cell repertoires in COVID-19. Study details: Whether acute or convalescent, the COVID-19 samples came from the United States, Italy and Spain. From T cells, B-cell-depleted T cells, or PBMCs came the material, which was cDNA or gDNA.

The Seattle site enrolled patients during active infection and followed them longitudinally. Study processing details: Cell counts per sample came from amplifying reference gene primers. Sequencing used immunoSEQ multiplex PCR; TCRdb keeps in-frame clones, though not all of them. Clone size and the V and J calls come from that table; the DNA yielded D and trimming. The sample yields under 65,000 clones, roughly 77% seen once. The ends were cut back, 4 bases at V and 3 bases at J, with 24 bases in the middle. The CDR3 spans 18 residues. Germline CDR1 and CDR2: SGHNT and YENEEA. Sequencing was carried out using peripheral blood. The clonotype originates from a man in his 60s with COVID-19, enrolled during active disease. This chain joins TRBV11-3 and TRBJ1-1; D perhaps matches TRBD1 (5 bases). In nucleotides, the CDR3 is TGTGCCAGCAGCTCAGGAAGAGGGAGGGGATCTATGGACACTGAAGCTTTCTTT. Translated: CASSSGRGRGSMDTEAFF. The full variable domain, rest sourced from reference TRBV11-3 and TRBJ1-1, is EAGVVQSPRYKIIEKKQPVAFWCNPISGHNTLYWYLQNLGQGPELLIRYENEEAVDDSQLPKDRFSAERLKGVDSTLKIQPAELGDSAVYLCASSSGRGRGSMDTEAFFGQGTRLTVV.